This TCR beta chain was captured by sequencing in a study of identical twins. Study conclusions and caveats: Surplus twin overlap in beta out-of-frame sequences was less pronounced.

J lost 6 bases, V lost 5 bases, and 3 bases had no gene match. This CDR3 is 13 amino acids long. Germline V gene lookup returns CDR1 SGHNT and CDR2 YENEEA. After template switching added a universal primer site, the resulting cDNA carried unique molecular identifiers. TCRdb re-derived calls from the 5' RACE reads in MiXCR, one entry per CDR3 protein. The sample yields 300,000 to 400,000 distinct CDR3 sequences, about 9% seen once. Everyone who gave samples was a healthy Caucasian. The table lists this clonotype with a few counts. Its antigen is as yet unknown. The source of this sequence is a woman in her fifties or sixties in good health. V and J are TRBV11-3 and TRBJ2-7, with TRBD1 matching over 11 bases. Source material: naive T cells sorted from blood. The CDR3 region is CASSLGTGGEQYV. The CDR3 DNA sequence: TGTGCCAGCAGCCTTGGGACAGGGGGCGAGCAGTACGTC.